The 28 T cell receptor beta chains below all came from one sample that was sequenced in a study of T cell responses to AZD1222 COVID-19 vaccine. Profiling relied on immunoSEQ multiplex PCR, and the TCRdb table lists in-frame clones only, not all of them. Of about 130,000 clones listed, 85% to 90% are singletons. The material was peripheral blood, obtained on day 0 of AZD1222 vaccination. These receptor sequences come from an adult in good health.

The J gene is TRBJ1-2, the V gene TRBV12-3 or TRBV12-4, with D unclear. V was trimmed by 5 bases and J by 13 bases, leaving 17 bases between them. The CDR3 contains 12 residues. The CDR3 bases are TGTGCCAGCAGTCCGGGAAACGGACTGCGCACCTTC. Its translation: CASSPGNGLRTF.

The genes are TRBV6-2 or TRBV6-3 and TRBJ1-6, with no clear D. CDR3 length: 11 amino acids. The germline V gene encodes CDR1 MNHEY and CDR2 SVGEGT. Trimming removed 5 bases at V and 14 bases at J, with 10 bases between. CDR3 sequence: CASSQTSTLHF. CDR3 coding DNA: TGTGCCAGCAGTCAAACAAGCACCCTCCACTTT.

The chain is built from TRBV18 and TRBJ1-2, with D maybe TRBD1 (6 bases). CDR3 length: 12 residues. Germline V gene sequence: CDR1 KGHSH, CDR2 LQKENI. With 6 bases removed from V and 8 bases from J, the gap between germline ends came to 13 bases. In DNA form, the CDR3 reads TGTGCCAGCTCGCCTACAGGGCCCGGCTACACCTTC. Translating gives CASSPTGPGYTF.

This clone is medium-sized by share. The V gene is TRBV9, the J gene TRBJ2-1; 9 nucleotides line up with TRBD1. The CDR3 is made up of 15 amino acids. Germline CDR1 SGDLS, CDR2 YYNGEE. J was trimmed by 6 bases and V by 1 base; bases with no gene match: 5. The CDR3 spells CASSVSTGGSNEQFF. DNA for the CDR3: TGTGCCAGCAGCGTAAGCACAGGGGGCTCCAATGAGCAGTTCTTC.

The chain combines TRBV6-2 or TRBV6-3 with TRBJ1-5; D may be TRBD1 (5 bases). Between the trimmed V and J ends, which lost 4 bases and 4 bases, there was a span of 11 bases. The germline V gene has CDR1 MNHEY and CDR2 SVGEGT. The CDR3 consists of 14 residues. The CDR3 region has the DNA TGTGCCAGCAGTTGGGGGGGACTTAATCAGCCCCAGCATTTT. Its protein product is CASSWGGLNQPQHF.

The chain joins TRBV5-1 to TRBJ1-1; D remains ambiguous. The CDR3 is 13 amino acids. V was clipped by 0 bases and J by 3 bases, with 6 bases between them. The germline V gene encodes CDR1 SGHRS and CDR2 YFSETQ. The CDR3 loop reads CASSLEDDTEAFF. In DNA form, the CDR3 reads TGCGCCAGCAGCTTGGAGGATGACACTGAAGCTTTCTTT.

The rearrangement links TRBV5-4 to TRBJ2-7; 7 bases are a match to TRBD1. This CDR3 is built from 15 residues. Trimming removed 4 bases from V and 0 bases from J; junction bases left unmatched: 7. Germline CDR1 is SGHNT and CDR2 is YYREEE (reference sequence). The CDR3: CASSPGTDSSYEQYF. The CDR3 nucleotides are TGTGCCAGCAGCCCAGGGACAGACAGCTCCTACGAGCAGTACTTC.

This clone was seen only once. The rearrangement uses TRBV19 and TRBJ2-1; D remains ambiguous. V lost 6 bases and J 5 bases, leaving 14 bases between the germline ends. The CDR3 covers 14 residues. Germline V CDR1 and CDR2: LNHDA, SQIVND (reference sequence). The CDR3 sequence: CASSPWGYNNEQFF. DNA for the CDR3: TGTGCCAGTAGCCCCTGGGGATACAACAATGAGCAGTTCTTC.

This chain connects TRBV19 to TRBJ2-7, with TRBD1 matching 8 bases. Germline trimming cut 5 bases from V and 2 bases from J; bases unmatched to any gene: 8. This CDR3 is built from 15 residues. CDR1 is LNHDA, CDR2 SQIVND, per germline (reference sequence). For the CDR3, the DNA is TGTGCCAGTAGTTCTCGGACAGGGTTAACCTACGAGCAGTACTTC. Its translation: CASSSRTGLTYEQYF.

The genes are TRBV6-5 and TRBJ1-1; TRBD1 agrees at 8 bases. The CDR3 is made up of 12 amino acids. The germline V gene encodes CDR1 MNHEY and CDR2 SVGAGI. After removal of 2 bases from V and 10 bases from J, the junction contained 3 bases not matched to a gene. CDR3 loop: CASSYETGVAFF. CDR3 bases: TGTGCCAGCAGTTACGAGACAGGGGTAGCTTTCTTT.

This chain connects TRBV24-1 to TRBJ1-1; D is undetermined. V was cut by 8 bases and J by 0 bases, with 9 bases left in between. The CDR3 covers 13 residues. CDR1 KGHDR and CDR2 SFDVKD come from the germline V gene. CDR3 DNA: TGTGCCACCATGGGCAGCATGAACACTGAAGCTTTCTTT. Protein sequence: CATMGSMNTEAFF.

CDR3 residues: CASSKGPSGSGTQYF. CDR3 DNA: TGTGCCAGCAGCAAAGGACCTAGCGGGAGTGGGACCCAGTACTTC. The chain has TRBV3-1 (or the pseudogene TRBV3-2) and TRBJ2-5, with 10 positions matching TRBD2. The CDR3 has 15 amino acids. Germline V gives CDR1 LGHDT, CDR2 YNNKEL (reference sequence). V was clipped by 5 bases and J by 7 bases; unmatched bases: 10.

The rearrangement joins TRBV5-1 to TRBJ1-2, with D possibly TRBD1 on 5 matching bases. The CDR3 sequence is 14 residues long. In germline, CDR1 is SGHRS, CDR2 YFSETQ. The V gene lost 4 bases and the J gene lost 6 bases, with 16 bases spanning the gap. The CDR3: CASSPGGGADGYTF. DNA for the CDR3: TGCGCCAGCAGCCCCGGCGGAGGGGCGGATGGCTACACCTTC.

This chain's CDR3 is CASSQVSLASGSADTQYF. CDR3 in DNA: TGCGCCAGCAGCCAAGTAAGCCTCGCTAGCGGGAGCGCAGATACGCAGTATTTT. The rearrangement uses TRBV4-1 and TRBJ2-3; TRBD2 matches at 10 bases. There are 18 residues in the CDR3. V lost 1 base to trimming and J lost 4 bases; unmatched junction nucleotides: 11. Per germline, CDR1 MGHRA and CDR2 YSYEKL.

The chain has TRBV18 and TRBJ2-7, with D maybe TRBD1 (6 bases). Germline V gene sequence: CDR1 KGHSH, CDR2 LQKENI. V lost 5 bases and J lost 0, with 11 bases in between. This CDR3 comprises 14 residues. In nucleotides, the CDR3 is TGTGCCAGCTCATCAGGGGACGCCTCCTACGAGCAGTACTTC. Residues: CASSSGDASYEQYF.

V is TRBV2 and J is TRBJ2-1; the match to TRBD2 covers 9 bases. V dropped 8 bases and J dropped 3; count of bases not matched to a gene: 11. The V gene's germline CDR1 is SNHLY and CDR2 FYNNEI. The CDR3 consists of 16 residues. In DNA, the CDR3 is TGTGCCAGCGAATTTGCGGGGGGGATTCTCTACAATGAGCAGTTCTTC. This sequence encodes CASEFAGGILYNEQFF.

This clone appeared once. This chain connects TRBV11-1 to TRBJ2-7; D remains ambiguous. The CDR3 consists of 13 residues. Trimming stripped 5 bases from V and 2 bases from J, with 10 bases between. From germline, CDR1 is SGHAT and CDR2 FQDESV (reference sequence). For the CDR3, the DNA is TGTGCCAGCAGCCTCTATGGAGCCTACGAGCAGTACTTC. This translates into CASSLYGAYEQYF.

This rearrangement joins TRBV5-1 to TRBJ2-2; D tentatively fits TRBD1 or TRBD2 (5 bases each). Germline CDR1 and CDR2: SGHRS and YFSETQ. The CDR3 loop spans 17 amino acids. With 0 bases removed from V and 4 bases from J, the gap between germline ends came to 16 bases. In nucleotides, the CDR3 is TGCGCCAGCAGCTTGGGCCCGGGACCCTCGGGCACCGGGGAGCTGTTTTTT. Its translation is CASSLGPGPSGTGELFF.

The chain couples TRBV5-1 to TRBJ2-2, with D unclear. The CDR3 has 14 amino acids. Germline V gene sequence: CDR1 SGHRS, CDR2 YFSETQ. Deletions cut 1 base from V and 3 bases from J, with 7 bases between. The DNA of the CDR3 is TGCGCCAGCAGCTTGATACCCGACACCGGGGAGCTGTTTTTT. This encodes CASSLIPDTGELFF.

This rearrangement joins TRBV3-1 (or the pseudogene TRBV3-2) to TRBJ1-1; the D is unclear. This CDR3 contains 17 residues. V lost 0 bases and J lost 0, with 14 bases in between. CDR1 LGHDT and CDR2 YNNKEL come from the germline V gene (reference sequence). The DNA for the CDR3 is TGTGCCAGCAGCCAAGATTCTAACAGATATTTGAACACTGAAGCTTTCTTT. Protein sequence: CASSQDSNRYLNTEAFF.

With respect to this clone: In the same sample, other DNA sequences code for this CDR3. The chain recombines TRBV6-1 with TRBJ2-5; D ambiguous. Germline CDR1 is MNHNS and CDR2 is SASEGT. V was clipped by 1 base and J by 5 bases, with 2 bases between them. This CDR3 comprises 11 residues. CDR3 sequence: CASSEVETQYF. DNA for the CDR3: TGTGCCAGCAGTGAAGTTGAGACCCAGTACTTC.

This clone showed up just a few times. The rearrangement uses TRBV18 and TRBJ2-7; 12 positions agree with TRBD2. With V trimmed by 8 bases and J by 1 base, 6 bases remained unmatched. There are 15 residues in the CDR3. Per germline, CDR1 KGHSH and CDR2 LQKENI. In DNA, the CDR3 is TGTGCCAGCGCCCTGACTAGCGGGAGATCCTACGAGCAGTACTTC. Translation gives CASALTSGRSYEQYF.

This clone was recorded once. V is TRBV6-5 and J is TRBJ1-3; D is uncertain. CDR3 length: 16 amino acids. Germline CDR1 is MNHEY and CDR2 is SVGAGI. The ends were cut back, 0 bases at V and 1 base at J, with 10 bases in the middle. The CDR3 loop reads CASSYSIRISGNTIYF. CDR3 DNA sequence: TGTGCCAGCAGTTACTCTATCCGGATTTCTGGAAACACCATATATTTT.

V gene TRBV11-2 combines with J gene TRBJ2-7; D is uncertain. In germline, CDR1 is SGHAT, CDR2 FQNNGV. CDR3 length equals 14 residues. V lost 2 bases and J lost 0, with 8 bases in between. CDR3 bases: TGTGCCAGCAGCTTACTCGTTGGCTCCTACGAGCAGTACTTC. Amino acid sequence: CASSLLVGSYEQYF.

The V and J genes are TRBV28 and TRBJ1-2; D is unresolved. The CDR3 totals 11 residues. Trimming removed 4 bases from V and 6 bases from J, with 6 bases in between. Germline CDR1 is MDHEN and CDR2 is SYDVKM. CDR3 in DNA: TGTGCCAGCAGTTATATTGATGGCTACACCTTC. Protein: CASSYIDGYTF.

This clone is a singleton in its sample. The V call is TRBV2, the J call TRBJ1-6, with 10 bases fitting TRBD1. CDR1 SNHLY and CDR2 FYNNEI come from the germline V gene. This CDR3 is built from 13 residues. Unmatched junction bases numbered 1, after V lost 5 bases and J lost 9 bases. CDR3 loop: CASSRDRGSPLHF. The CDR3, as DNA: TGTGCCAGCAGTCGGGACAGGGGTTCACCCCTCCACTTT.

The chain links TRBV2 to TRBJ1-6; the match to TRBD1 covers 7 bases. The V gene's germline CDR1 is SNHLY and CDR2 FYNNEI. This CDR3 is built from 14 residues. V shed 11 bases, J shed 6 bases, and the junction held 10 bases outside the gene matches. CDR3 residues: CARGVGQPNSPLHF. CDR3 sequence (DNA): TGTGCCCGTGGAGTGGGACAGCCTAATTCACCCCTCCACTTT.

The V and J genes are TRBV2 and TRBJ2-7; possible D gene TRBD2, 5 bases. V shed 7 bases and J shed 5 bases, with 9 bases lying between them. The CDR3 is 11 amino acids. Germline-derived CDR1 and CDR2 are SNHLY and FYNNEI. CDR3 in amino acids: CASTRDHEQYF. The CDR3 nucleotides read TGTGCCAGCACCCGGGATCACGAGCAGTACTTC.